The 6 T cell receptor beta chains given below trace back to one sample, sequenced in a study of graft-versus-host responses after intestinal transplantation. Assay: immunoSEQ multiplex PCR; the TCRdb copy retains only in-frame clones and omits some. The sample holds some 86,000 clones, 90% to 95% seen once. No antigens are known for them. This specimen was unstimulated CD8+ T cells sorted from spleen or lymph node cells, taken before intestinal transplant. All receptors come from a human donor who received an intestinal transplant.

The chain links TRBV6-1 to TRBJ2-5; no definite D call. Looked up from germline, CDR1 is MNHNS and CDR2 is SASEGT. The CDR3 is made up of 11 amino acids. V shed 5 bases and J shed 4 bases, with 5 bases lying between them. The CDR3 nucleotides read TGTGCCAGCAGTTGGGGAGAGACCCAGTACTTC. It codes for CASSWGETQYF.

The rearrangement joins TRBV10-2 to TRBJ2-3; 7 nucleotides align to TRBD2. V dropped 6 bases and J dropped 6; count of bases not matched to a gene: 0. This CDR3 comprises 11 residues. Germline lookup yields CDR1 WSHSY and CDR2 SAAADI. The CDR3 DNA is TGCGCCAGCAGGGGAGGGGATACGCAGTATTTT. This translates into CASRGGDTQYF.

This chain joins TRBV4-1 and TRBJ1-5, with D uncertain. The CDR3 length is 16 residues. The germline V and J ends were trimmed by 6 bases and 2 bases, with 17 bases remaining between them. Germline CDR1 is MGHRA and CDR2 is YSYEKL. CDR3 in DNA: TGCGCCAGCAGTCTTAGCGTGACCATAGGCAATCAGCCCCAGCATTTT. Protein product: CASSLSVTIGNQPQHF.

The V call is TRBV2, the J call TRBJ2-1; 10 bases line up with TRBD2. The CDR3 contains 13 residues. The J segment lost 8 bases and the V segment lost 7 bases, leaving 5 bases of the junction unmatched. Germline V gene data show CDR1 as SNHLY and CDR2 as FYNNEI. DNA for the CDR3: TGTGCCAGCAATCTAGCGGGAGAAGATGAGCAGTTCTTC. This encodes CASNLAGEDEQFF.

The rearrangement joins TRBV6-5 to TRBJ2-1, with 9 bases aligning to TRBD1. The CDR3 has 14 residues. The germline gives CDR1 MNHEY, CDR2 SVGAGI. With V trimmed by 2 bases and J by 7 bases, 3 bases remained unmatched. CDR3 in DNA: TGTGCCAGCAGTTACACCGGACAGGGGAATGAGCAGTTCTTC. Its protein is CASSYTGQGNEQFF.

V gene TRBV28 combines with J gene TRBJ2-5; D perhaps matches TRBD1 (6 bases). V lost 4 bases and J 5 bases, leaving 23 bases between the germline ends. Germline loops: CDR1 MDHEN, CDR2 SYDVKM. This CDR3 comprises 17 residues. The CDR3 loop reads CASSSRDTVPEGETQYF. In DNA form, the CDR3 reads TGTGCCAGCAGTTCCCGGGACACCGTCCCCGAAGGCGAGACCCAGTACTTC. The entire variable domain, with the rest obtained from reference TRBV28 and TRBJ2-5, is as follows: DVKVTQSSRYLVKRTGEKVFLECVQDMDHENMFWYRQDPGLGLRLIYFSYDVKMKEKGDIPEGYSVSREKKERFSLILESASTNQTSMYLCASSSRDTVPEGETQYFGPGTRLLVL.